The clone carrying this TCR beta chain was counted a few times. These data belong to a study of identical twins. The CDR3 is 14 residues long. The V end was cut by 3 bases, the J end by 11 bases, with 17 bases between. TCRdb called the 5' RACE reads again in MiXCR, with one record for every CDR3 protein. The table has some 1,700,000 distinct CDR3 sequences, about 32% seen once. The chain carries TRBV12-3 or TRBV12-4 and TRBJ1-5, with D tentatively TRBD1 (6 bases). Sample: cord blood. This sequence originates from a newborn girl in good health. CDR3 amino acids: CASSFADSSLTQHF. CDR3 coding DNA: TGTGCCAGCAGTTTTGCGGACAGTTCATTGACCCAGCATTTT.